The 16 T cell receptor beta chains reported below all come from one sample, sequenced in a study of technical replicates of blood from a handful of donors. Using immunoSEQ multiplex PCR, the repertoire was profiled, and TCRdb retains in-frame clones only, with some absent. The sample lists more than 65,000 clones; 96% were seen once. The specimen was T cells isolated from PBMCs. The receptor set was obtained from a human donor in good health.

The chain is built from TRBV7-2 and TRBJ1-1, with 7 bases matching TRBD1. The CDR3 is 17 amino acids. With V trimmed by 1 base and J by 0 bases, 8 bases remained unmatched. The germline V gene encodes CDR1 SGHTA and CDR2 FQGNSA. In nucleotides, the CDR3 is TGTGCCAGCAGCTTAGTTCCGACAGGGTACGTGAACACTGAAGCTTTCTTT. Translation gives CASSLVPTGYVNTEAFF.

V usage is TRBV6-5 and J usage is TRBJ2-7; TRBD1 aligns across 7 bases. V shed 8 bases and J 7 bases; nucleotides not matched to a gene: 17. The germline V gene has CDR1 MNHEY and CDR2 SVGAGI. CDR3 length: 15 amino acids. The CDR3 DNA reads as TGTGCCAGCCTCTCAGAAATCACGGCAGGGGGAGAGCAGTACTTC. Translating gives CASLSEITAGGEQYF.

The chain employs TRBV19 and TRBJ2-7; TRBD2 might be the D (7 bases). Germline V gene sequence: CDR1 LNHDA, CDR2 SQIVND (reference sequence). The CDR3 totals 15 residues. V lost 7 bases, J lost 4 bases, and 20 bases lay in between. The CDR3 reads CASTPGGLWLYEQYF. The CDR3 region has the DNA TGTGCCAGTACTCCCGGGGGGCTCTGGTTGTACGAGCAGTACTTC.

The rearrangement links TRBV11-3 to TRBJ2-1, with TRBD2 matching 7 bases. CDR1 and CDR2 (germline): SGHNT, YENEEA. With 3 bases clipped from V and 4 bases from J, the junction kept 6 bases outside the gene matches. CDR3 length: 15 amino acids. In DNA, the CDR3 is TGTGCCAGCAGCTTCCGGCTAGCGGTATACAATGAGCAGTTCTTC. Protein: CASSFRLAVYNEQFF.

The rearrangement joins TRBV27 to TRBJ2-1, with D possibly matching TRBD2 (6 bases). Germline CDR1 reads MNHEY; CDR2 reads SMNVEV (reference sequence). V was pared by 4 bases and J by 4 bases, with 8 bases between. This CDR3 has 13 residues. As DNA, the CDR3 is TGTGCCAGCAGTTCGGGACTTTACAATGAGCAGTTCTTC. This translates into CASSSGLYNEQFF.

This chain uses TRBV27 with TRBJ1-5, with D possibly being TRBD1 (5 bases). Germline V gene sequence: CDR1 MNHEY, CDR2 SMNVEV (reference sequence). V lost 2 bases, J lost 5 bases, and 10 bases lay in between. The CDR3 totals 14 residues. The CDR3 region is CASSLVSGYQPQHF. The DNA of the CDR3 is TGTGCCAGCAGTTTAGTCTCAGGGTATCAGCCCCAGCATTTT.

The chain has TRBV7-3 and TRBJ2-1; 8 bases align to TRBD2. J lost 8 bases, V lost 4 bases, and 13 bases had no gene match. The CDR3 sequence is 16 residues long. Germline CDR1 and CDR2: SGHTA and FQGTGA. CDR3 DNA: TGTGCCAGCAGCTCCGCAGGGAGCGGGAGCTTCGATGAGCAGTTCTTC. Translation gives CASSSAGSGSFDEQFF.

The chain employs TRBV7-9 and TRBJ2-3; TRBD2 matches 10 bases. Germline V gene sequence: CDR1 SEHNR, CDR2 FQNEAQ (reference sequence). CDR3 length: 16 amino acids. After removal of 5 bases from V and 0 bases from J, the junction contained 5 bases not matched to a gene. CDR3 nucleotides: TGTGCCAGCAGCGACCTAGCGGGGGATAGCACAGATACGCAGTATTTT. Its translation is CASSDLAGDSTDTQYF.

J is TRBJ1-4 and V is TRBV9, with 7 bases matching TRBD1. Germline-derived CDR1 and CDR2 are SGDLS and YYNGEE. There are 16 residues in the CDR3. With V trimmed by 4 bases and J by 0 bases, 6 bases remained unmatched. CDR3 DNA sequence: TGTGCCAGCAGCTCGCAAGGACAGGCAACTAATGAAAAACTGTTTTTT. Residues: CASSSQGQATNEKLFF.

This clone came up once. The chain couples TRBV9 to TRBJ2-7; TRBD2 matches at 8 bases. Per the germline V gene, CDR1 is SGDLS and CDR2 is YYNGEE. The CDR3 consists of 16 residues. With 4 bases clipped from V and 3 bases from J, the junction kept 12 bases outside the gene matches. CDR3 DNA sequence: TGTGCCAGCAGCCCCTCGACGGGAGGGAAGGACTACGAGCAGTACTTC. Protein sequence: CASSPSTGGKDYEQYF.

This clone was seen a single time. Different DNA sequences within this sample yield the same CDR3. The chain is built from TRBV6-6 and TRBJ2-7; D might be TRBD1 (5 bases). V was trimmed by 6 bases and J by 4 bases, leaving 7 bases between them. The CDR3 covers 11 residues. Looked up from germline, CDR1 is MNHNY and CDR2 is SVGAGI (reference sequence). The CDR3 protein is CASRTAYEQYF. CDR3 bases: TGTGCCAGCAGGACAGCATACGAGCAGTACTTC.

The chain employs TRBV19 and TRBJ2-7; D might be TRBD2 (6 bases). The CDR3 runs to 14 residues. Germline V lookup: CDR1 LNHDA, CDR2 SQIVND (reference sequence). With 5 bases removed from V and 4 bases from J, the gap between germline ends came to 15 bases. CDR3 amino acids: CASSPGRGLYEQYF. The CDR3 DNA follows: TGTGCCAGTAGTCCGGGTCGGGGGTTGTACGAGCAGTACTTC.

The CDR3 region is CASSYSEDSYEQYF. The CDR3 bases are TGTGCCAGCAGTTACTCGGAGGACAGCTACGAGCAGTACTTC. V is TRBV6-5 and J is TRBJ2-7; D is perhaps TRBD1 (6 bases). Germline CDR1 and CDR2: MNHEY and SVGAGI. Between the trimmed V and J ends, which lost 0 bases and 3 bases, there was a span of 9 bases. The CDR3 sequence is 14 residues long.

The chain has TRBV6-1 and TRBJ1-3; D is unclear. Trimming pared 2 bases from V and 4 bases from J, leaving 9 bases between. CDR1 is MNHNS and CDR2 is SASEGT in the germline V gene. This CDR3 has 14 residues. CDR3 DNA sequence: TGTGCCAGCAGTGAACCGGGGTCCGGAAACACCATATATTTT. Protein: CASSEPGSGNTIYF.

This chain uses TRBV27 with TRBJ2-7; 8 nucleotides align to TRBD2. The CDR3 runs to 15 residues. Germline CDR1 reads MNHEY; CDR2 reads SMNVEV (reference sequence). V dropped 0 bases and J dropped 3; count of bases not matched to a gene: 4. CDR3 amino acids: CASSLSSGIVYEQYF. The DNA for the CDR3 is TGTGCCAGCAGTTTATCTAGCGGGATTGTCTACGAGCAGTACTTC.

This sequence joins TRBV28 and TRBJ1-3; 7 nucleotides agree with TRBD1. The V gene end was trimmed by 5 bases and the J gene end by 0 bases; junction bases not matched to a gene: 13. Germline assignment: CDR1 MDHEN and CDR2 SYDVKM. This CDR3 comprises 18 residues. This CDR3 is CASSILGTVFSSGNTIYF. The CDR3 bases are TGTGCCAGCAGTATCCTCGGGACAGTGTTCAGCTCTGGAAACACCATATATTTT.